The clone carrying this T cell receptor (beta chain) showed up many times. Its antigen is still unknown. CDR3 length: 9 amino acids. V shed 4 bases and J shed 12 bases, with 5 bases lying between them. Germline-derived CDR1 and CDR2 are SEHNR and FQNEAQ (reference sequence). Aged roughly 6 to 95, donors were systemically healthy Caucasians from Russia. Every sample gave at least 5.5 micrograms of total RNA when it was extracted. A second roughly 7 to 11 cycle PCR used barcoded and J-beta primers. TCRdb passed the 5' RACE reads through MiXCR, listing each CDR3 protein once. The table includes fewer than 800,000 distinct CDR3 sequences, around half detected once. This sample is part of a study of blood T cells in healthy people across ages. Regarding the study as a whole: Researchers deemed the diversity estimates from one million T cells underestimates.

The sequence was collected from a woman in her sixties or seventies in good health. The chain recombines TRBV7-9 with TRBJ2-3; unclear D gene. Sequencing was done on a sample of blood. The CDR3 region is CASSSLQYF. The DNA for the CDR3 is TGTGCCAGCAGCTCGCTACAGTATTTT.